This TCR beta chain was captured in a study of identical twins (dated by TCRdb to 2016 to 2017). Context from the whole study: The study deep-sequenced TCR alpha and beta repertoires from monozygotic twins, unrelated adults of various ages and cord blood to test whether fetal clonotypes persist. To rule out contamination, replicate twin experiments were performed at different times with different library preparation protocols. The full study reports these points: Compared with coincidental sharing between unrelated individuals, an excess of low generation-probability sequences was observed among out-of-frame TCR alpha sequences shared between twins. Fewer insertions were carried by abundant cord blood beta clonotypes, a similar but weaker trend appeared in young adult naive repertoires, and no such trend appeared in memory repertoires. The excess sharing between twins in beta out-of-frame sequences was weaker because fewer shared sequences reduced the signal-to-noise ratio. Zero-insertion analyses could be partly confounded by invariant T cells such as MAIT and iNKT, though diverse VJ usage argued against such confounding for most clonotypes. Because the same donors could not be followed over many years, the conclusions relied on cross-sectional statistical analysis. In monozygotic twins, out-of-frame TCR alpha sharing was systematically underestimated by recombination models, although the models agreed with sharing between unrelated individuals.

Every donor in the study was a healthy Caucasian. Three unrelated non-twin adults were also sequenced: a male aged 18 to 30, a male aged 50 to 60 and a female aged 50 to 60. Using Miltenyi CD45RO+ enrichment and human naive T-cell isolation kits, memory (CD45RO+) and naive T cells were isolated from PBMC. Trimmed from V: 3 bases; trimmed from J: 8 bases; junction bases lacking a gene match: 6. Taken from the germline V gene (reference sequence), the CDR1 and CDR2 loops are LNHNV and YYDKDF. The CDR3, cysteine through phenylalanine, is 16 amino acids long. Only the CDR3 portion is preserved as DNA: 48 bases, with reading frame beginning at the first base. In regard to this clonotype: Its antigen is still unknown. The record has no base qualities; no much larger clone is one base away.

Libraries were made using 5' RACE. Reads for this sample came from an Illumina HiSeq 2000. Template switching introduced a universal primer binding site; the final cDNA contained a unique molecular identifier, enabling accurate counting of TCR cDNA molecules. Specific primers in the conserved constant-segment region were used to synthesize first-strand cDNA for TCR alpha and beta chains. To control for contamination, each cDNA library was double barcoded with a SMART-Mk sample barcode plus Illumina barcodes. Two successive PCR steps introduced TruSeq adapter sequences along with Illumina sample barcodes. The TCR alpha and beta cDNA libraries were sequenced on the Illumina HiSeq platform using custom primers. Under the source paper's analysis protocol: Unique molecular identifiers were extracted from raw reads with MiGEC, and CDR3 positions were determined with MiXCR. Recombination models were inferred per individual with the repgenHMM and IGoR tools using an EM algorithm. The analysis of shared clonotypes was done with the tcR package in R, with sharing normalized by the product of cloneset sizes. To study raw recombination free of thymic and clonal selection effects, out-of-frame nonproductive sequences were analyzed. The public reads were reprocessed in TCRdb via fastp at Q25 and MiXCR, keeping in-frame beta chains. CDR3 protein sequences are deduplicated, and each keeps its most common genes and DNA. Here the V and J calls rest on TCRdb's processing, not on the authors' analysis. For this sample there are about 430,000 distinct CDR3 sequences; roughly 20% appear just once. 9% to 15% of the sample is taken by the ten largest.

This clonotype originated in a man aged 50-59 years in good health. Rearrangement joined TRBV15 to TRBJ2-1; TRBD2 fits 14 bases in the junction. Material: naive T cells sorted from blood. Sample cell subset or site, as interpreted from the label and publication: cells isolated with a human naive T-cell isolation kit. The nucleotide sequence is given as TGTGCCACCAGCAGTGCCGGGACTAGCGGGAGCTATGAGCAGTTCTTC. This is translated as CATSSAGTSGSYEQFF.